The rows below give T cell receptor beta chains drawn from one sample of a study of T-cell memory formation after mild COVID-19. One entry per CDR3 protein results from TCRdb running MiXCR on the 5' RACE reads. The data hold 400,000 or so distinct CDR3 sequences, with 20% observed a single time. The sequencing sample was made of PBMCs or a T cell subset sorted from them (not recorded which). The receptors shown here come from an adult woman who had mild COVID-19 (a few samples of this study predate the infection). Cell type and time point are not known. CDR3s include the opening cysteine and the closing phenylalanine or tryptophan. Clone size is given for some rows only: seen once, a few or many times, or a class if the clone is expanded.

J gene: TRBJ2-1
clone size: -
V gene: TRBV27
CDR3 protein: CASSIRTAYNEQFF

J gene: TRBJ2-3
clone size: -
V gene: TRBV12-3/TRBV12-4
CDR3 protein: CASSLPRFRTDTQYF

J gene: TRBJ1-5
clone size: -
V gene: TRBV4-2
CDR3 protein: CASSQADRGGNQPQHF

J gene: TRBJ1-2
clone size: few
V gene: TRBV20-1
CDR3 protein: CSARDARVSYGYTF

J gene: TRBJ2-5
clone size: many
V gene: TRBV3-1
CDR3 protein: CASSQVQETQYF

J gene: TRBJ2-6
clone size: -
V gene: TRBV6-5
CDR3 protein: CASSYSTAGIGANVLTF

J gene: TRBJ2-5
clone size: -
V gene: TRBV5-1
CDR3 protein: CASRLTGTEVVETQYF

J gene: TRBJ1-2
clone size: few
V gene: TRBV4-1
CDR3 protein: CASSQGKGSYYGYTF

J gene: TRBJ1-4
clone size: many
V gene: TRBV5-6
CDR3 protein: CASSYTGSREKLFF

J gene: TRBJ2-2
clone size: -
V gene: TRBV11-2
CDR3 protein: CASSYTPGQGVSGELFF

J gene: TRBJ2-7
clone size: few
V gene: TRBV7-9
CDR3 protein: CASSLAPGTANGMGEQYF

J gene: TRBJ1-4
clone size: -
V gene: TRBV7-6
CDR3 protein: CASSLEGRLFF

J gene: TRBJ2-7
clone size: -
V gene: TRBV9
CDR3 protein: CASSEQGSSYEQYF

J gene: TRBJ1-2
clone size: -
V gene: TRBV20-1
CDR3 protein: CSAFRAGGNYGYTF

J gene: TRBJ2-7
clone size: many
V gene: TRBV3-1
CDR3 protein: CASSQGTGPYEQYF

J gene: TRBJ2-7
clone size: -
V gene: TRBV7-9
CDR3 protein: CASSIIAGLKNEQYF

J gene: TRBJ1-2
clone size: few
V gene: TRBV20-1
CDR3 protein: CSARVQGGQNYGYTF

J gene: TRBJ2-3
clone size: -
V gene: TRBV20-1
CDR3 protein: CSARRGTLQYF

J gene: TRBJ2-7
clone size: -
V gene: TRBV4-2
CDR3 protein: CASSQDGGGATYEQYF

J gene: TRBJ1-1
clone size: -
V gene: TRBV2
CDR3 protein: CASSEDRASTEAFF

J gene: TRBJ2-7
clone size: few
V gene: TRBV14
CDR3 protein: CASSQGGGIDEQYF

J gene: TRBJ1-2
clone size: -
V gene: TRBV30
CDR3 protein: CAWSRRSDGYTF

J gene: TRBJ2-5
clone size: few
V gene: TRBV29-1
CDR3 protein: CSAESGSGRFEETQYF

J gene: TRBJ1-1
clone size: few
V gene: TRBV12-3/TRBV12-4
CDR3 protein: CASSSWEDMNTEAFF

J gene: TRBJ1-2
clone size: few
V gene: TRBV4-1
CDR3 protein: CASSQDANYGYTF

J gene: TRBJ1-1
clone size: -
V gene: TRBV4-1
CDR3 protein: CASSPGGTLNTEAFF

J gene: TRBJ2-7
clone size: few
V gene: TRBV6-5
CDR3 protein: CASSYSKPGQGAYEQYF

J gene: TRBJ2-2
clone size: few
V gene: TRBV4-3
CDR3 protein: CASSQLQGPGELFF

J gene: TRBJ2-7
clone size: few
V gene: TRBV6-2/TRBV6-3
CDR3 protein: CASSYSVGEQYF

J gene: TRBJ2-1
clone size: few
V gene: TRBV20-1
CDR3 protein: CSAHPLLAGDSNEQFF

J gene: TRBJ2-5
clone size: -
V gene: TRBV29-1
CDR3 protein: CSVWQTQETQYF

J gene: TRBJ2-3
clone size: many
V gene: TRBV5-1
CDR3 protein: CASSLAFSGGSTDTQYF

J gene: TRBJ2-1
clone size: few
V gene: TRBV6-6
CDR3 protein: CASSYGAGLAGGFSNEQFF

J gene: TRBJ2-7
clone size: few
V gene: TRBV6-2/TRBV6-3
CDR3 protein: CASTGGGSSYEQYF

J gene: TRBJ1-5
clone size: few
V gene: TRBV7-3
CDR3 protein: CASSLNRVRNQPQHF

J gene: TRBJ2-5
clone size: -
V gene: TRBV7-2
CDR3 protein: CASSLDRGAETQYF

J gene: TRBJ2-6
clone size: -
V gene: TRBV5-1
CDR3 protein: CASSLPLDSSGANVLTF

J gene: TRBJ1-1
clone size: -
V gene: TRBV6-2/TRBV6-3
CDR3 protein: CASSYGVSDEAFF

J gene: TRBJ1-5
clone size: few
V gene: TRBV6-2/TRBV6-3
CDR3 protein: CASSYSTGLNQPQHF

J gene: TRBJ2-7
clone size: -
V gene: TRBV24-1
CDR3 protein: CATSEGPNRHEQYF

J gene: TRBJ2-3
clone size: few
V gene: TRBV5-1
CDR3 protein: CASSFPGGTDTQYF

J gene: TRBJ2-7
clone size: many
V gene: TRBV12-3/TRBV12-4
CDR3 protein: CASSPIPGLSYEQYF

J gene: TRBJ2-7
clone size: few
V gene: TRBV5-1
CDR3 protein: CASGGAPGLDYEQYF

J gene: TRBJ2-2
clone size: -
V gene: TRBV28
CDR3 protein: CASRKGQGTGELFF

J gene: TRBJ1-1
clone size: -
V gene: TRBV12-3/TRBV12-4
CDR3 protein: CASSMQGARSEAFF

J gene: TRBJ2-1
clone size: -
V gene: TRBV21-1
CDR3 protein: CASSKEWTGRSEQFF

J gene: TRBJ2-7
clone size: few
V gene: TRBV10-3
CDR3 protein: CAIRSDTGTGYEQYF

J gene: TRBJ2-4
clone size: few
V gene: TRBV2
CDR3 protein: CASTKEGVKNIQYF